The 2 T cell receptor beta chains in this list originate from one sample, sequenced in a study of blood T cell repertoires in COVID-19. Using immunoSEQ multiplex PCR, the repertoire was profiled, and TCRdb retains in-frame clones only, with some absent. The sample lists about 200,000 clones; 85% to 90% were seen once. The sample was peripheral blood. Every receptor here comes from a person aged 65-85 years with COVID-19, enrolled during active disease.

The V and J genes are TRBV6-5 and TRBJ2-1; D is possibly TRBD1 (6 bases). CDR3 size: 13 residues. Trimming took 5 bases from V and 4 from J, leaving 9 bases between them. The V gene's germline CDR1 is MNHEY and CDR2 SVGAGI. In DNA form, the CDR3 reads TGTGCCAGCAGTCTAACAGGGTACAATGAGCAGTTCTTC. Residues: CASSLTGYNEQFF.

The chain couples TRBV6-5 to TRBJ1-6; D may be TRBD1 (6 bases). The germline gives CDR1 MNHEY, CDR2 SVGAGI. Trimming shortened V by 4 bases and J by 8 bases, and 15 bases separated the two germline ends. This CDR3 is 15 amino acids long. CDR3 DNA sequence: TGTGCCAGCAGTTCCTCACAGGGTCGGGATTCACCCCTCCACTTT. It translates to CASSSSQGRDSPLHF.